The T cell receptor beta chain under discussion was sequenced for a study of cytomegalovirus exposure and HLA in healthy donors. Study-wide background: The study placed approximately 81% of its approximately 380 genotyped donors in the Caucasian-associated ancestry cluster.

Use of 60 Vbeta and 13 Jbeta primers characterized the PCR. Clones were read by immunoSEQ multiplex PCR, and TCRdb kept only the in-frame ones, dropping some. The table records about 120,000 clones, over 70% of them present only once. With 2 bases removed from V and 4 bases from J, the gap between germline ends came to 14 bases. CDR1 is SGHRS and CDR2 is YFSETQ in the germline V gene. This CDR3 comprises 15 residues. V is TRBV5-1 and J is TRBJ2-3; D possibly corresponds to TRBD2 (5 bases). This sequence was found in a female donor in good health and CMV-seropositive. The sequencing input was PBMCs. CDR3 loop: CASSFGSEIADTQYF. DNA of the CDR3: TGCGCCAGCAGCTTCGGTAGCGAGATTGCAGATACGCAGTATTTT.